The following is a T cell receptor beta chain sequence with its context. This entry belongs to a study of blood T cell repertoires in COVID-19. The CDR3 is 14 amino acids. The germline V gene encodes CDR1 WNHNN and CDR2 SYGVQD (reference sequence). The V end lost 10 bases, the J end lost 1 base, and 17 bases lay between the germline ends. Libraries were prepared by immunoSEQ multiplex PCR; TCRdb keeps only in-frame clonotypes and omits some of them. The sample includes around 300,000 clones, roughly 90% seen only once; the top ten take 6.5% to 8%. V is TRBV10-1 and J is TRBJ2-7, with D possibly matching TRBD2 (6 bases). The clonotype originates from a young woman with COVID-19, enrolled during active disease. The sequencing input was peripheral blood. Written as DNA, the CDR3 is TGCGCCACCAACCCCGGGACTGGGTCCTACGAGCAGTACTTC. Residues: CATNPGTGSYEQYF.